The 11 T cell receptor beta chains in this list originate from one sample, sequenced in a study of T cell repertoires in ileal Crohn's disease. Generated by immunoSEQ multiplex PCR, the TCRdb table keeps only in-frame clones and is missing some. The sample consists of some 20,000 clones, about three quarters of them appearing once. Time point reported: neoterminal ileum biopsy at postoperative endoscopy, about 6 months after surgery. The sequenced sample consisted of ileal tissue. These receptor sequences come from an adult with Crohn's disease.

This chain connects TRBV29-1 to TRBJ2-2; D possibly corresponds to TRBD1 (5 bases). The CDR3 runs 15 residues. The V gene's germline CDR1 is SQVTM and CDR2 ANQGSEA. Trimming cost V 7 bases and J 0 bases, with 15 bases left between them. The CDR3 protein is CSAEFRATNTGELFF. Here the CDR3 DNA reads TGCAGCGCCGAGTTCAGGGCCACGAACACCGGGGAGCTGTTTTTT.

In its sample, this clone is medium-sized (0.01 to 0.1%). The V call is TRBV19, the J call TRBJ2-5, with 9 bases matching TRBD2. The CDR3 runs 16 residues. The J segment lost 1 base and the V segment lost 0 bases, leaving 3 bases of the junction unmatched. In germline, CDR1 is LNHDA, CDR2 SQIVND (reference sequence). Here the CDR3 reads CASSIDDSGGQETQYF. The DNA of the CDR3 is TGTGCCAGTAGTATAGACGATAGCGGGGGCCAAGAGACCCAGTACTTC.

This chain uses TRBV5-6 with TRBJ2-3; no clear D gene. The CDR3 is made up of 13 amino acids. Trimming left V 5 bases short and J 0 bases short, with 7 bases between. Germline V gene data show CDR1 as SGHDT and CDR2 as YYEEEE. This CDR3 is CASRFRSTDTQYF. The CDR3 DNA follows: TGTGCCAGCAGATTCCGTAGCACAGATACGCAGTATTTT.

This rearrangement joins TRBV2 to TRBJ2-3; weak D call: TRBD1 (5 bases). The assigned J gene may be wrong: the sequence end matches TRBJ1-3 better. This CDR3 comprises 13 residues. Per the germline V gene, CDR1 is SNHLY and CDR2 is FYNNEI. The CDR3 region is CASSHDPGTSIYF. DNA of the CDR3: TGTGCCAGCAGTCACGATCCCGGGACTAGCATATATTTT.

The V call is TRBV9, the J call TRBJ2-5; TRBD2 matches at 9 bases. V lost 0 bases, J lost 1 base, and 4 bases stayed unmatched. Germline CDR1 reads SGDLS; CDR2 reads YYNGEE. CDR3 length equals 16 residues. CDR3 region: CASSVALAGLQETQYF. The CDR3 bases are TGTGCCAGCAGCGTAGCTCTAGCGGGGCTCCAAGAGACCCAGTACTTC. Together with reference TRBV9 and TRBJ2-5, the CDR3 gives the full variable domain: DSGVTQTPKHLITATGQRVTLRCSPRSGDLSVYWYQQSLDQGLQFLIQYYNGEERAKGNILERFSAQQFPDLHSELNLSSLELGDSALYFCASSVALAGLQETQYFGPGTRLLVL.

The chain uses TRBV10-3 and TRBJ1-5; 8 positions agree with TRBD1. V was pared by 10 bases and J by 5 bases, with 10 bases of the junction left unmatched. Germline values: CDR1 ENHRY, CDR2 SYGVKD. The CDR3 runs to 14 residues. The CDR3 loop reads CATRGTGAYQPQHF. CDR3 nucleotide sequence: TGTGCCACCCGAGGGACAGGAGCATATCAGCCCCAGCATTTT.

The chain recombines TRBV10-3 with TRBJ2-6; TRBD1 aligns across 9 bases. This CDR3 has 16 amino acids. The V gene end was trimmed by 10 bases and the J gene end by 0 bases; junction bases not matched to a gene: 7. The V gene's germline CDR1 is ENHRY and CDR2 SYGVKD. The CDR3 nucleotides are TGTGCCACAAGGACAGGGGCCGTCTCTGGGGCCAACGTCCTGACTTTC. Amino acids: CATRTGAVSGANVLTF.

J is TRBJ2-7 and V is TRBV6-1; D remains unclear. V was cut by 3 bases and J by 3 bases, with 9 bases left in between. The CDR3 covers 13 residues. The germline V gene has CDR1 MNHNS and CDR2 SASEGT. The CDR3: CASSDGDYYEQYF. The CDR3 DNA reads TGTGCCAGCAGTGACGGAGATTACTACGAGCAGTACTTC.

The chain is built from TRBV6-6 and TRBJ2-7; 7 bases agree with TRBD1. The germline gives CDR1 MNHNY, CDR2 SVGAGI (reference sequence). V lost 5 bases, J lost 2 bases, and 12 bases stayed unmatched. The CDR3 sequence is 16 residues long. The CDR3 DNA reads as TGTGCCAGCAGTCGTATAACCGGGACAGATACCTACGAGCAGTACTTC. It specifies CASSRITGTDTYEQYF.

This chain links TRBV10-3 with TRBJ2-1, with 13 bases fitting TRBD2. J lost 9 bases, V lost 0 bases, and 5 bases had no gene match. The CDR3 extends over 16 amino acids. Germline values: CDR1 ENHRY, CDR2 SYGVKD. For the CDR3, the DNA is TGTGCCATCAGTGAGTCGATCGGACTAGCGGGAGTTGAGCAGTTCTTC. Amino acid sequence: CAISESIGLAGVEQFF.

The rearrangement links TRBV4-1 to TRBJ1-1; unclear D gene. From germline, CDR1 is MGHRA and CDR2 YSYEKL. Trimming removed 5 bases at V and 3 bases at J, with 16 bases between. The CDR3 has 15 residues. The DNA for the CDR3 is TGCGCCAGCAGCTCCCTCTCCGGGCGGGACACTGAAGCTTTCTTT. Protein product: CASSSLSGRDTEAFF.